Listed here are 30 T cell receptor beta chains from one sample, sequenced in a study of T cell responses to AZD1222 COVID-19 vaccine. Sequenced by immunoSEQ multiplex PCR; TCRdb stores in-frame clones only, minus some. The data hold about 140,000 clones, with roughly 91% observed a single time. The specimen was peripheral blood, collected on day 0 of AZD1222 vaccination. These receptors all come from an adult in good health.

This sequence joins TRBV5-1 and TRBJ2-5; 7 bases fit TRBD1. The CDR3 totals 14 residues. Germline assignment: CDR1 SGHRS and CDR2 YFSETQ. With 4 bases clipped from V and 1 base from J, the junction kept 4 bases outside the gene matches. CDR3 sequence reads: CASSQGQFQETQYF. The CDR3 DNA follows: TGCGCCAGCAGCCAGGGACAGTTCCAAGAGACCCAGTACTTC.

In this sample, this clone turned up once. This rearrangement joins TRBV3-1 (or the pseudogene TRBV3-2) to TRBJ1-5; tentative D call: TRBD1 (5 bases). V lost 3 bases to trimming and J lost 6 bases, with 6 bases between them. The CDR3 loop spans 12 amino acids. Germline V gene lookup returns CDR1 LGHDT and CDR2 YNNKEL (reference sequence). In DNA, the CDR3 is TGTGCCAGCAGCCAGGGGGGTCAGCCCCAGCATTTT. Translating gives CASSQGGQPQHF.

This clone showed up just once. In DNA, the CDR3 is TGTGCCAGCAGCCAAGTTTACGGGGAGCTGTTTTTT. This codes for CASSQVYGELFF. The rearrangement joins TRBV3-1 (or the pseudogene TRBV3-2) to TRBJ2-2; D is undetermined. CDR1 is LGHDT, CDR2 YNNKEL, per germline (reference sequence). The CDR3 contains 12 residues. Trimming pared 1 base from V and 7 bases from J, leaving 4 bases between.

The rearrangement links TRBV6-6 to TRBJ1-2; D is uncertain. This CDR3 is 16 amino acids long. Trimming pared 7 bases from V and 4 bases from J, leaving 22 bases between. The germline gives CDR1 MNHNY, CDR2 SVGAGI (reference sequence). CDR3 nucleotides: TGTGCCAGCACCCAACCTAAGGGAGATGCAGGCTATGGCTACACCTTC. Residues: CASTQPKGDAGYGYTF.

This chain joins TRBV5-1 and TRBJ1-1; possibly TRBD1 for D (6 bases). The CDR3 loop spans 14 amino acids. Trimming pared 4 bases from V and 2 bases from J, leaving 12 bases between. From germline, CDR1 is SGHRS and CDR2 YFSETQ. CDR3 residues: CASSPDRTNTEAFF. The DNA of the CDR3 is TGCGCCAGCAGCCCCGACAGGACTAACACTGAAGCTTTCTTT.

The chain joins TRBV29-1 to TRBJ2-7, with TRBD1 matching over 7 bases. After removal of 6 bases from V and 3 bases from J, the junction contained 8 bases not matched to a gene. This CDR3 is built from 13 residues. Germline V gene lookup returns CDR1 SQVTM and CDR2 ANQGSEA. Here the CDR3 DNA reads TGCAGCGTGGACGGGGACAGTTACTACGAGCAGTACTTC. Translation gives CSVDGDSYYEQYF.

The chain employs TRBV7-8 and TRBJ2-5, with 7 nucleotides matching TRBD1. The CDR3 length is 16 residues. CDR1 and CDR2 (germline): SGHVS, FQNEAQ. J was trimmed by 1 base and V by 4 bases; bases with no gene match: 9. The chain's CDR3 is CASSYWKGQTQETQYF. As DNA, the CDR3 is TGTGCCAGCAGCTATTGGAAGGGACAGACCCAAGAGACCCAGTACTTC.

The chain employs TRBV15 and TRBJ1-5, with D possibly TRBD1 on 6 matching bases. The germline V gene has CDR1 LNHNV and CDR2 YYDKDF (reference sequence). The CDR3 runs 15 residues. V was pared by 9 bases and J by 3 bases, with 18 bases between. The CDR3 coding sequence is TGTGCCACTACCCCGGGACAAGGTTACAATCAGCCCCAGCATTTT. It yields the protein CATTPGQGYNQPQHF.

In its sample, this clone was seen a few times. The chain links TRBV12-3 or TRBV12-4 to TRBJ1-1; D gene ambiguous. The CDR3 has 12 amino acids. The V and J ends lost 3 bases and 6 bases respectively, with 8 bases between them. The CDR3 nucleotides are TGTGCCAGCAGTTTGTGGAGATCTGAAGCTTTCTTT. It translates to CASSLWRSEAFF.

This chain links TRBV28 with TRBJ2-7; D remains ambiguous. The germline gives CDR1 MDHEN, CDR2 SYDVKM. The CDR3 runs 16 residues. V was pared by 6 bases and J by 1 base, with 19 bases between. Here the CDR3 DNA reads TGTGCCAGCAGGCCCCCAGACTTACAACTTTCCTACGAGCAGTACTTC. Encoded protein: CASRPPDLQLSYEQYF.

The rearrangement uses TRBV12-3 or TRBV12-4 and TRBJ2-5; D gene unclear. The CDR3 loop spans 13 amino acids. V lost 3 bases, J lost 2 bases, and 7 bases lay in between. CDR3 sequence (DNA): TGTGCCAGCAGTTTCCGGCCACAAGAGACCCAGTACTTC. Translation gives CASSFRPQETQYF.

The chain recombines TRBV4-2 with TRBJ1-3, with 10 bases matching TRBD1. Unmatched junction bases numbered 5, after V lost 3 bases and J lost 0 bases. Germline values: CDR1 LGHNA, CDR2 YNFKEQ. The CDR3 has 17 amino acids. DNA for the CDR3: TGTGCCAGCAGCCAGGGGACAGGGGAGGGCTCTGGAAACACCATATATTTT. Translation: CASSQGTGEGSGNTIYF.

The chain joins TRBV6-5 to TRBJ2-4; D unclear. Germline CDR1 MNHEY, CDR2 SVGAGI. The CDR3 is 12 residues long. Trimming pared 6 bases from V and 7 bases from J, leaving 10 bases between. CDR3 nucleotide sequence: TGTGCCAGCAGACAGCCCGTTAACATTCAGTACTTC. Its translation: CASRQPVNIQYF.

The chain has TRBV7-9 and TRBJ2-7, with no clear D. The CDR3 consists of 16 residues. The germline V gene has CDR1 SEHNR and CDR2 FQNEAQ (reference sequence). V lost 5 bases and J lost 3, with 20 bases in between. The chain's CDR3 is CASSPLQTRLNYEQYF. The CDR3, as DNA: TGTGCCAGCAGCCCACTCCAAACAAGACTTAACTACGAGCAGTACTTC.

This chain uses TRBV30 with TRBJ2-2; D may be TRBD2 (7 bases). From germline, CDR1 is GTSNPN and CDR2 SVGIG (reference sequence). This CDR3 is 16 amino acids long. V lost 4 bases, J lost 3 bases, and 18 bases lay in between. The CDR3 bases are TGTGCCTGGAATAAGTGGGGGGGCCTTTACACCGGGGAGCTGTTTTTT. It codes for CAWNKWGGLYTGELFF.

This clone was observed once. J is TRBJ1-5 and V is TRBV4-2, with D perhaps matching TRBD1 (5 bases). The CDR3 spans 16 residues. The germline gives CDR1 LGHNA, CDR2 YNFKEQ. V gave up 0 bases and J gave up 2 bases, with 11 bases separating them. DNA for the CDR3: TGTGCCAGCAGCCAAGATTTTGGGGACGGCAATCAGCCCCAGCATTTT. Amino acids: CASSQDFGDGNQPQHF.

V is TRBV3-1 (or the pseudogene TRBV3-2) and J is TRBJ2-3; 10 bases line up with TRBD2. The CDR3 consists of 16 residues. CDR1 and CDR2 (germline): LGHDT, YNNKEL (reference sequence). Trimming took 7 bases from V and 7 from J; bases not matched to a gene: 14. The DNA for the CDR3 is TGTGCCAGCACCCCCCCCAGCGGGGGGGCCCGGAATACGCAGTATTTT. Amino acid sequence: CASTPPSGGARNTQYF.

As DNA, the CDR3 is TGTGCCAGCAGTGAAGCGGGCAGCCCCAATCAGCCCCAGCATTTT. Its protein product is CASSEAGSPNQPQHF. The chain combines TRBV2 with TRBJ1-5, with no clear D. The CDR3 runs to 15 residues. Per germline, CDR1 SNHLY and CDR2 FYNNEI. V dropped 0 bases and J dropped 3 bases, with 9 bases sitting between them. The variable domain in full, with the rest retrieved from reference TRBV2 and TRBJ1-5, is EPEVTQTPSHQVTQMGQEVILRCVPISNHLYFYWYRQILGQKVEFLVSFYNNEISEKSEIFDDQFSVERPDGSNFTLKIRSTKLEDSAMYFCASSEAGSPNQPQHFGDGTRLSIL.

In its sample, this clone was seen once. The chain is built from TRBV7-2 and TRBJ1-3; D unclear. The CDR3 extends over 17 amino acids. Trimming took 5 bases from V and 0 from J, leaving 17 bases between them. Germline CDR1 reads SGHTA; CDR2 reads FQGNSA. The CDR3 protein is CASSGQLDGNSGNTIYF. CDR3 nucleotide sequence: TGTGCCAGCAGCGGCCAATTGGACGGAAACTCTGGAAACACCATATATTTT.

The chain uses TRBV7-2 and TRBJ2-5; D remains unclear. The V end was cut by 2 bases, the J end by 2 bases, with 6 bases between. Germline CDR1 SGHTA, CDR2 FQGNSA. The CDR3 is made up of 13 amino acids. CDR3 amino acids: CASSLTMQETQYF. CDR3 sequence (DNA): TGTGCCAGCAGCTTAACGATGCAAGAGACCCAGTACTTC.

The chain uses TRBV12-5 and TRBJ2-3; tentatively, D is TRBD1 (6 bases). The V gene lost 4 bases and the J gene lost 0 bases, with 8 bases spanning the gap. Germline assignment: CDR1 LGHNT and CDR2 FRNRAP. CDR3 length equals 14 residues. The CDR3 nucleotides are TGTGCTAGTGGTTGGACAGCTAGCACAGATACGCAGTATTTT. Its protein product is CASGWTASTDTQYF.

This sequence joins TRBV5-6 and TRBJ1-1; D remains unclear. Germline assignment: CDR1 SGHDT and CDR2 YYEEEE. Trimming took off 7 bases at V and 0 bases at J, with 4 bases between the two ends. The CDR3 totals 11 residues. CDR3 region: CASGLNTEAFF. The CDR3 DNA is TGTGCCAGCGGGTTGAACACTGAAGCTTTCTTT.

CDR3: CASRAARNTEAFF. CDR3 DNA: TGTGCCAGTAGGGCGGCGAGGAACACTGAAGCTTTCTTT. The V gene is TRBV19, the J gene TRBJ1-1; D not resolved. V was pared by 6 bases and J by 1 base, with 9 bases between. The CDR3 extends over 13 amino acids. Germline CDR1 and CDR2: LNHDA and SQIVND (reference sequence).

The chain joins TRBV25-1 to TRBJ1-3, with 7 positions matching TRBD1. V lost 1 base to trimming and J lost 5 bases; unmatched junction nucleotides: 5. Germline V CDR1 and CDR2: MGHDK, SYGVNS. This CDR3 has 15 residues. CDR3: CASSESTGLRNTIYF. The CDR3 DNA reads TGTGCCAGCAGTGAATCGACAGGGCTCAGAAACACCATATATTTT.

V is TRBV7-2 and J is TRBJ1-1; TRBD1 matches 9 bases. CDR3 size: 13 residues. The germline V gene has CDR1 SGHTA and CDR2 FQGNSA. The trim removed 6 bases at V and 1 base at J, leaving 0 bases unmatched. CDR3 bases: TGTGCCAGCAGGGGACAGGGGAACACTGAAGCTTTCTTT. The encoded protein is CASRGQGNTEAFF.

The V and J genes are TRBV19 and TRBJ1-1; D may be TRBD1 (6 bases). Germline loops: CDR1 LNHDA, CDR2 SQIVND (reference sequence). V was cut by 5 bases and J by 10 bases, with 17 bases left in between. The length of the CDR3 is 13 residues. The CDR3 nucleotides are TGTGCCAGTAGTGATGACAGGTTAAGCGGAGCTTTCTTT. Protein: CASSDDRLSGAFF.

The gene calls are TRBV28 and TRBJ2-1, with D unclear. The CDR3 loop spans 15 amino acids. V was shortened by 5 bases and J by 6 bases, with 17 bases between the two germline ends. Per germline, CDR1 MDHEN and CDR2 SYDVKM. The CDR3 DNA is TGTGCCAGCAGTCCAACGTCCCCTCATCGCAATGAGCAGTTCTTC. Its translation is CASSPTSPHRNEQFF.

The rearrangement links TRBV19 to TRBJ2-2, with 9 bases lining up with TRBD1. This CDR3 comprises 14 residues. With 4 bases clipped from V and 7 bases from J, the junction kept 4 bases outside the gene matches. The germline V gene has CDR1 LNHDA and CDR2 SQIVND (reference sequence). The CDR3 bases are TGTGCCAGTAGTAAACAGGGGGCTGGCGGGGAGCTGTTTTTT. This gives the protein CASSKQGAGGELFF.

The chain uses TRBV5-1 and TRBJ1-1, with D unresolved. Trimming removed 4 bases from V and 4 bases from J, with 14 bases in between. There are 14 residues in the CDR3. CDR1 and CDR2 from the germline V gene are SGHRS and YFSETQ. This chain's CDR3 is CASSPIPKGTEAFF. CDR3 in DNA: TGCGCCAGCAGCCCGATACCGAAGGGCACTGAAGCTTTCTTT. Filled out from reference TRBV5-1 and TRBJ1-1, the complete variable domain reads KAGVTQTPRYLIKTRGQQVTLSCSPISGHRSVSWYQQTPGQGLQFLFEYFSETQRNKGNFPGRFSGRQFSNSRSEMNVSTLELGDSALYLCASSPIPKGTEAFFGQGTRLTVV.

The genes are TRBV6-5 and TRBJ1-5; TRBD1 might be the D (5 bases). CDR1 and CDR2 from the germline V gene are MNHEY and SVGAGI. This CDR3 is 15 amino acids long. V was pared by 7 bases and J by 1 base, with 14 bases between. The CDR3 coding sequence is TGTGCCAGCATAATGGGGGGAGCGAGCAATCAGCCCCAGCATTTT. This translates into CASIMGGASNQPQHF.